The TCR beta chain under discussion was sequenced for a study of T cell responses to AZD1222 COVID-19 vaccine. Study results and limitations: Baseline serostatus was positive in only a handful of AZD1222 recipients.

This clone has only one observation. Its antigen is unknown. This CDR3 is 13 amino acids long. The V and J ends lost 5 bases and 8 bases respectively, with 15 bases between them. Libraries were prepared by immunoSEQ multiplex PCR; TCRdb keeps only in-frame clonotypes and omits some of them. Of about 100,000 clones in the sample, around 87% were seen once. This chain connects TRBV12-3 or TRBV12-4 to TRBJ1-1; D is perhaps TRBD1 (5 bases). The source is an adult who received the AZD1222 COVID-19 vaccine. Sequenced here: peripheral blood, sampled 28 days after the second AZD1222 dose. CDR3 bases: TGTGCCAGCAGTCCCGGGACGGAGTTCGAAGCTTTCTTT. This encodes CASSPGTEFEAFF.